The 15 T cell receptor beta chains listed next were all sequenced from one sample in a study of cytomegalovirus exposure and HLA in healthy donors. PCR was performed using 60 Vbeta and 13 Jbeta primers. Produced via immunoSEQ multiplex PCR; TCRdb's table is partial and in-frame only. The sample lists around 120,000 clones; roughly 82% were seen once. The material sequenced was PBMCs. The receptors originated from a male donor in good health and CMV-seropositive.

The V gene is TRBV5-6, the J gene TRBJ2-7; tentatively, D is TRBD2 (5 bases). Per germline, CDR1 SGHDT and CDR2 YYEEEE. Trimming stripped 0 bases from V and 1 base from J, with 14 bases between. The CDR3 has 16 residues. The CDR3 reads CASSLAPYSASYEQYF. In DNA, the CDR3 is TGTGCCAGCAGCTTGGCCCCCTATAGCGCATCCTACGAGCAGTACTTC.

The CDR3 DNA sequence: TGTGCCTGGAGGTTCGAGGCATACACTGAAGCTTTCTTT. Its translation: CAWRFEAYTEAFF. This chain connects TRBV30 to TRBJ1-1, with D hard to call. There are 13 residues in the CDR3. Germline V gene sequence: CDR1 GTSNPN, CDR2 SVGIG (reference sequence). The V end was cut by 3 bases, the J end by 3 bases, with 11 bases between.

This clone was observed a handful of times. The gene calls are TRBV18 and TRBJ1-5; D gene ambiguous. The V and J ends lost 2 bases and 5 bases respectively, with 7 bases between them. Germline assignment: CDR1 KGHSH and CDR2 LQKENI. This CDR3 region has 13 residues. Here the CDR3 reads CASSPMRDQPQHF. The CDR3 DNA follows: TGTGCCAGCTCACCAATGAGAGATCAGCCCCAGCATTTT.

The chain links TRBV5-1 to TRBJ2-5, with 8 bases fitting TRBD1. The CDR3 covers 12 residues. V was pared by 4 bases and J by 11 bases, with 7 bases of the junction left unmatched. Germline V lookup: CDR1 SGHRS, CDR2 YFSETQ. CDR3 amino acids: CASSIQGVEQYF. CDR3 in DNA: TGCGCCAGCAGCATACAGGGGGTAGAGCAGTACTTC.

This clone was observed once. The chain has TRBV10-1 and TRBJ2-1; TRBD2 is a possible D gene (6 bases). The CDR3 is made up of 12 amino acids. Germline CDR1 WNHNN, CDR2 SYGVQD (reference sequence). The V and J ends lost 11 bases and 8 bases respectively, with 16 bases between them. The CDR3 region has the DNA TGCGCCGGACCCGGGACTGTCGATGAGCAGTTCTTC. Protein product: CAGPGTVDEQFF.

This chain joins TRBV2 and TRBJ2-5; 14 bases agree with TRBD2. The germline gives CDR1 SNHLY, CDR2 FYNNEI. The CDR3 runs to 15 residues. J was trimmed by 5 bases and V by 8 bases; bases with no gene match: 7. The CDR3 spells CASGGTSGSRETQYF. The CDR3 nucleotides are TGTGCCAGCGGCGGGACTAGCGGGAGTCGGGAGACCCAGTACTTC.

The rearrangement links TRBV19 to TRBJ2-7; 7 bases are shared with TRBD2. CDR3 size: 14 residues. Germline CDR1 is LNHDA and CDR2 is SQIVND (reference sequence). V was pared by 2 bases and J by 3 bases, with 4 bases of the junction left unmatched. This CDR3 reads CASSISGLVYEQYF. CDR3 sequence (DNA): TGTGCCAGTAGTATAAGCGGACTAGTCTACGAGCAGTACTTC.

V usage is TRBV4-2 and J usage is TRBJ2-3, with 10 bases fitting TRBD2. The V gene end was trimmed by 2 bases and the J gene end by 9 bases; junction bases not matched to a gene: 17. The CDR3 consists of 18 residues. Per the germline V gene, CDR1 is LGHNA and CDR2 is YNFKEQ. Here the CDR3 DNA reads TGTGCCAGCAGCCAACAAGAGTGGAGAAGCGGGAGGGAGGGGACGCAGTATTTT. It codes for CASSQQEWRSGREGTQYF.

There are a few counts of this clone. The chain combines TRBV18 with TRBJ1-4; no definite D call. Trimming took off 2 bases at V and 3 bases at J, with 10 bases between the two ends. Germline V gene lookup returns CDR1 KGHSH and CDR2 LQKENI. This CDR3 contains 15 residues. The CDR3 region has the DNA TGTGCCAGCTCACCAATCTCCGGGGCTAATGAAAAACTGTTTTTT. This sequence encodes CASSPISGANEKLFF.

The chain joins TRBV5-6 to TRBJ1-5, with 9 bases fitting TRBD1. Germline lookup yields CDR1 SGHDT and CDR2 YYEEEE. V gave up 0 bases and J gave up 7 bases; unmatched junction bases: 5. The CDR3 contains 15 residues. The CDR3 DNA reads TGTGCCAGCAGCTTGGGGGACAGGGCGGGCCAGCCCCAGCATTTT. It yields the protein CASSLGDRAGQPQHF.

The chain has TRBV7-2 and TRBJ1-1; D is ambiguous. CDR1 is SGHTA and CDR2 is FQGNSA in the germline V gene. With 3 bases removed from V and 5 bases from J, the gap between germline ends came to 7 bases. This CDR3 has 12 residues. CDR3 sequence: CASSFTVTEAFF. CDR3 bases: TGTGCCAGCAGCTTCACGGTGACTGAAGCTTTCTTT. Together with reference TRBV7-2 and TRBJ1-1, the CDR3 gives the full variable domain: GAGVSQSPSNKVTEKGKDVELRCDPISGHTALYWYRQSLGQGLEFLIYFQGNSAPDKSGLPSDRFSAERTGGSVSTLTIQRTQQEDSAVYLCASSFTVTEAFFGQGTRLTVV.

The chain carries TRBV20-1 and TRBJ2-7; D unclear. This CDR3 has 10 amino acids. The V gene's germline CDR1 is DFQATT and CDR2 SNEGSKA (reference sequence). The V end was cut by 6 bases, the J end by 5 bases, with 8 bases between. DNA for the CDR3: TGCAGTGCCCGGTCCCACGAGCAGTACTTC. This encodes CSARSHEQYF.

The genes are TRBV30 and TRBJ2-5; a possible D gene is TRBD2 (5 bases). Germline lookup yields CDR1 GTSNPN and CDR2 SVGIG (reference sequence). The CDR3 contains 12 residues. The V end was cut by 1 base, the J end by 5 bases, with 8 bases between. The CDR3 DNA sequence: TGTGCCTGGAGTGGAGGGCCTGAGACCCAGTACTTC. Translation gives CAWSGGPETQYF.

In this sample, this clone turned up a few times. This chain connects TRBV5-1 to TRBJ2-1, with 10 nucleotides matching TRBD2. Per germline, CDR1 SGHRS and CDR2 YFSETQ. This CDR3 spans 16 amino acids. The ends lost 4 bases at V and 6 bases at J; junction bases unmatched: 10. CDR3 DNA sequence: TGCGCCAGCAGCCTATCCCAAGCGGGGGGGACCAATGAGCAGTTCTTC. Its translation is CASSLSQAGGTNEQFF.

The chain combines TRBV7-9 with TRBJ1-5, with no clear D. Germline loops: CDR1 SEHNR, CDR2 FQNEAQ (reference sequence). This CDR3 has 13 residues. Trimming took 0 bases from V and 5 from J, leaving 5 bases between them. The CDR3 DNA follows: TGTGCCAGCAGCTTAGCTGGAGATCAGCCCCAGCATTTT. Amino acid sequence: CASSLAGDQPQHF.